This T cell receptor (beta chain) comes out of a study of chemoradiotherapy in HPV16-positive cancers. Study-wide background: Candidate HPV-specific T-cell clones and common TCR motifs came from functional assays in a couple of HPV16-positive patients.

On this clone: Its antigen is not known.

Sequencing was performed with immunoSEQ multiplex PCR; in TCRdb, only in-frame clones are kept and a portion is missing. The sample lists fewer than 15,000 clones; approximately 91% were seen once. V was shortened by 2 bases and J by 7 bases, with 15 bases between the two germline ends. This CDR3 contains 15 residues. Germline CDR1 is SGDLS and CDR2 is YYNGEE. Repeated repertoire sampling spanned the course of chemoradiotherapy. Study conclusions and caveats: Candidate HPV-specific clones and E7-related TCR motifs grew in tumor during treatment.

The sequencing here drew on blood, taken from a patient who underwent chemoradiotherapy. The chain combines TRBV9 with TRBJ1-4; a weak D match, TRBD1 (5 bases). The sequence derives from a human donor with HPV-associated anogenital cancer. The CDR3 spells CASSVRQGNTEKLFF. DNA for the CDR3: TGTGCCAGCAGCGTCCGGCAGGGCAATACTGAAAAACTGTTTTTT.